This T cell receptor (beta chain) emerged from a study of blood T cells in healthy people across ages. A sample-barcoded 5' primer and a J-beta primer mix were used in a second PCR of roughly 7 to 12 cycles. Via MiXCR, TCRdb re-called the 5' RACE reads, giving one row per CDR3 protein. Of about 900,000 distinct CDR3 sequences in the sample, 62% were seen once. The TCR sequence derives from a man aged 30 to 39 in good health. The sequencing sample was made of blood.

In DNA, the CDR3 is TGTGCCAGCAGTTACCCCCAGGACAGGGGGCTATGGAACCCTGGGGCCAACGTCCTGACTTTC. Protein: CASSYPQDRGLWNPGANVLTF. The chain links TRBV6-2 or TRBV6-3 to TRBJ2-6; the match to TRBD1 covers 11 bases. J gave up 2 bases and V 2 bases, and 14 bases lay outside the gene matches. The germline V gene has CDR1 MNHEY and CDR2 SVGEGT. The CDR3 sequence is 21 residues long.